Following are 32 T cell receptor beta chains from one sample sequenced in a study of shared clonotypes between healthy human individuals (dated by TCRdb to the early 2020s). Receptor libraries were prepared by the immunoSEQ multiplex PCR assay. In its TCRdb copy, this immuneACCESS table keeps in-frame sequences only and misses some clones. Where compared with another copy, unresolved V genes explain less than half of these, and the others have no known cause. For this sample the table gives a few hundred thousand clones, of which approximately 70% were detected only once. The ten largest clonotypes hold 11% of the sample. The specimen sequenced was memory CD4+ T cells sorted from blood. The sample's cell subset or site label, decoded: CD45RA-negative fraction. The receptors here all came from a man aged 25-40 years in good health.

This clone was detected a few times. The rearrangement uses TRBV30 and TRBJ1-1; no definite D call. This CDR3 is built from 12 residues. CDR1 and CDR2 from the germline V gene are GTSNPN and SVGIG (reference sequence). The germline V and J ends were trimmed by 3 bases and 0 bases, with 5 bases remaining between them. In nucleotides, the CDR3 is TGTGCCTGGAGAAGATTGAACACTGAAGCTTTCTTT. This codes for CAWRRLNTEAFF.

The genes are TRBV2 and TRBJ2-1, with TRBD2 identical over 8 bases. The CDR3 has 14 amino acids. Germline V gene data show CDR1 as SNHLY and CDR2 as FYNNEI. V gave up 4 bases and J gave up 6 bases; unmatched junction bases: 5. The CDR3 sequence is CASSGGLVFNEQFF. CDR3 bases: TGTGCCAGCAGTGGGGGACTAGTTTTCAATGAGCAGTTCTTC.

The rearrangement links TRBV7-2 to TRBJ1-2; D is uncertain. From germline, CDR1 is SGHTA and CDR2 FQGNSA. Trimming stripped 1 base from V and 8 bases from J, with 14 bases between. This CDR3 spans 14 amino acids. The CDR3 protein is CASSLDGGNSGYTF. As DNA, the CDR3 is TGTGCCAGCAGCTTAGACGGTGGGAATTCGGGCTACACCTTC.

V is TRBV15 and J is TRBJ2-2; a possible D gene is TRBD2 (6 bases). Trimming stripped 5 bases from V and 3 bases from J, with 10 bases between. The length of the CDR3 is 14 residues. The germline V gene has CDR1 LNHNV and CDR2 YYDKDF (reference sequence). The CDR3 coding sequence is TGTGCCACCAGCCTTTTAGCGGACACCGGGGAGCTGTTTTTT. Protein product: CATSLLADTGELFF.

Comment on this clone: Different DNA sequences within this sample yield the same CDR3. The V gene is TRBV18, the J gene TRBJ1-2; no clear D gene. V was pared by 2 bases and J by 3 bases, with 1 base between. The CDR3 sequence is 11 residues long. Germline lookup yields CDR1 KGHSH and CDR2 LQKENI. The CDR3, as DNA: TGTGCCAGCTCACCAGACTATGGCTACACCTTC. It specifies CASSPDYGYTF. The complete variable domain, with remaining parts taken from reference TRBV18 and TRBJ1-2, reads NAGVMQNPRHLVRRRGQEARLRCSPMKGHSHVYWYRQLPEEGLKFMVYLQKENIIDESGMPKERFSAEFPKEGPSILRIQQVVRGDSAAYFCASSPDYGYTFGSGTRLTVV.

V is TRBV10-1 and J is TRBJ2-6; tentative D call: TRBD2 (6 bases). The V end was cut by 3 bases, the J end by 3 bases, with 9 bases between. The CDR3 extends over 15 amino acids. Germline lookup yields CDR1 WNHNN and CDR2 SYGVQD (reference sequence). The CDR3 sequence is CASSDGGSGANVLTF. DNA of the CDR3: TGCGCCAGCAGTGACGGGGGTAGTGGGGCCAACGTCCTGACTTTC.

V gene TRBV19 combines with J gene TRBJ1-2; TRBD1 is a possible D gene (5 bases). This CDR3 is built from 15 residues. V was shortened by 3 bases and J by 1 base, with 12 bases between the two germline ends. CDR1 and CDR2 from the germline V gene are LNHDA and SQIVND (reference sequence). This CDR3 is CASSIPTEVNYGYTF. For the CDR3, the DNA is TGTGCCAGTAGTATCCCGACAGAAGTTAACTATGGCTACACCTTC.

This clone was observed a handful of times. The rearrangement joins TRBV29-1 to TRBJ2-7, with TRBD1 matching over 9 bases. CDR1 SQVTM and CDR2 ANQGSEA come from the germline V gene. This CDR3 is built from 14 residues. The V gene end was trimmed by 1 base and the J gene end by 4 bases; junction bases not matched to a gene: 5. CDR3 bases: TGCAGCGTTGAAGCACAGGGGGCGGTTTACGAGCAGTACTTC. The encoded protein is CSVEAQGAVYEQYF.

The rearrangement joins TRBV29-1 to TRBJ2-3; no definite D call. Germline values: CDR1 SQVTM, CDR2 ANQGSEA. The V gene lost 3 bases and the J gene lost 2 bases, with 9 bases spanning the gap. CDR3 length equals 13 residues. In nucleotides, the CDR3 is TGCAGCGTTGAGGGCAGGTACACAGATACGCAGTATTTT. Its protein is CSVEGRYTDTQYF.

Points on this clone: The same CDR3 can be traced to other DNA sequences in this sample. The gene calls are TRBV7-2 and TRBJ2-1; D gene uncertain. The germline V gene has CDR1 SGHTA and CDR2 FQGNSA. The V end lost 1 base, the J end lost 6 bases, and 4 bases lay between the germline ends. The CDR3 is 12 residues long. The DNA of the CDR3 is TGTGCCAGCAGCTTAGAACGCAATGAGCAGTTCTTC. It encodes CASSLERNEQFF. Full variable domain (missing parts from reference TRBV7-2 and TRBJ2-1): GAGVSQSPSNKVTEKGKDVELRCDPISGHTALYWYRQSLGQGLEFLIYFQGNSAPDKSGLPSDRFSAERTGGSVSTLTIQRTQQEDSAVYLCASSLERNEQFFGPGTRLTVL.

The CDR3 coding sequence is TGTGCTAGCGGGCGGGGGATCTCCTACAATGAGCAGTTCTTC. It translates to CASGRGISYNEQFF. The chain carries TRBV12-5 and TRBJ2-1, with 7 bases lining up with TRBD2. The trim removed 9 bases at V and 0 bases at J, leaving 5 bases unmatched. Germline loops: CDR1 LGHNT, CDR2 FRNRAP. This CDR3 is 14 amino acids long.

The chain recombines TRBV27 with TRBJ1-5; D is uncertain. The CDR3 contains 14 residues. Germline-derived CDR1 and CDR2 are MNHEY and SMNVEV (reference sequence). V lost 5 bases to trimming and J lost 3 bases, with 11 bases between them. CDR3 region: CASSTLGFNQPQHF. The CDR3 nucleotides are TGTGCCAGCAGTACCCTCGGGTTCAATCAGCCCCAGCATTTT.

The V call is TRBV4-3, the J call TRBJ2-1; 9 bases line up with TRBD2. With 4 bases clipped from V and 1 base from J, the junction kept 5 bases outside the gene matches. Per the germline V gene, CDR1 is LGHNA and CDR2 is YSLEER. The CDR3 sequence is 16 residues long. The CDR3 nucleotides are TGCGCCAGCAGCCGTCGACTAGCGGCTTCCTACAATGAGCAGTTCTTC. Protein sequence: CASSRRLAASYNEQFF.

The CDR3 nucleotides are TGTGCCAGCAGACCCCCGGGACAGGGGTCCTACGAGCAGTACTTC. This gives the protein CASRPPGQGSYEQYF. The V and J genes are TRBV28 and TRBJ2-7; 10 nucleotides match TRBD1. The length of the CDR3 is 15 residues. After removal of 6 bases from V and 1 base from J, the junction contained 6 bases not matched to a gene. Germline lookup yields CDR1 MDHEN and CDR2 SYDVKM.

This chain uses TRBV7-3 with TRBJ1-2; unclear D gene. CDR3 size: 14 residues. Trimming stripped 3 bases from V and 4 bases from J, with 12 bases between. The germline CDR1 and CDR2 sequences are SGHTA and FQGTGA. The CDR3 DNA reads as TGTGCCAGCAGCTTGTCCCAACTCTCCTATGGCTACACCTTC. Protein product: CASSLSQLSYGYTF.

CDR3 nucleotides: TGTGCCAGCAGCCAGGGACAGGGGGCGGGCACCGGGGAGCTGTTTTTT. This gives the protein CASSQGQGAGTGELFF. The rearrangement uses TRBV5-4 and TRBJ2-2, with 12 bases aligning to TRBD1. Trimming removed 4 bases from V and 4 bases from J; junction bases left unmatched: 5. Germline-derived CDR1 and CDR2 are SGHNT and YYREEE (reference sequence). This CDR3 has 16 residues.

The rearrangement uses TRBV5-1 and TRBJ2-5; 10 bases map to TRBD1. From germline, CDR1 is SGHRS and CDR2 YFSETQ. There are 15 residues in the CDR3. The V segment lost 3 bases and the J segment 3 bases; nucleotides outside the gene matches: 5. DNA for the CDR3: TGCGCCAGCAGCTCAACCGGGACAGGGGAAGAGACCCAGTACTTC. Protein sequence: CASSSTGTGEETQYF.

Only one count was recorded for this clone. The DNA of the CDR3 is TGTGCCAGCAGCTGGCGGGACAGGGCTGATTTGTCTGGAAACACCATATATTTT. Translation gives CASSWRDRADLSGNTIYF. This rearrangement joins TRBV7-2 to TRBJ1-3, with 9 bases lining up with TRBD1. J gave up 1 base and V 4 bases, and 11 bases lay outside the gene matches. Looked up from germline, CDR1 is SGHTA and CDR2 is FQGNSA. The CDR3 loop spans 18 amino acids.

V is TRBV29-1 and J is TRBJ2-7; D perhaps matches TRBD1 (6 bases). Trimming stripped 5 bases from V and 2 bases from J, with 10 bases between. The length of the CDR3 is 12 residues. Per the germline V gene, CDR1 is SQVTM and CDR2 is ANQGSEA. In DNA form, the CDR3 reads TGCAGCGTTAAGGACAGCGCCTACGAGCAGTACTTC. The encoded protein is CSVKDSAYEQYF.

This clone was observed a single time. One junction end does not reproduce the germline sequence, and a read error may be involved. This chain connects TRBV11-1 to TRBJ2-7; tentative D call: TRBD1 (6 bases). The germline V gene encodes CDR1 SGHAT and CDR2 FQDESV (reference sequence). The CDR3 contains 14 residues. DNA of the CDR3: TGTGCCAGCAGCCTATGGGACCGGACAGACCCGTTGAGCTTC. Its translation is CASSLWDRTDPLSF.

The chain employs TRBV11-2 and TRBJ1-2; 8 bases line up with TRBD1. The CDR3 consists of 15 residues. Germline assignment: CDR1 SGHAT and CDR2 FQNNGV. Losses at the gene ends were 5 bases for V and 2 bases for J; bases not matched to a gene: 7. This CDR3 is CASSPGQGANYGYTF. CDR3 nucleotide sequence: TGTGCCAGCAGCCCGGGGCAGGGGGCAAACTATGGCTACACCTTC. The full variable domain, in which reference TRBV11-2 and TRBJ1-2 provide the parts outside the CDR3, is EAGVAQSPRYKIIEKRQSVAFWCNPISGHATLYWYQQILGQGPKLLIQFQNNGVVDDSQLPKDRFSAERLKGVDSTLKIQPAKLEDSAVYLCASSPGQGANYGYTFGSGTRLTVV.

This clone has only a few counts. The V and J genes are TRBV6-1 and TRBJ2-3; D is ambiguous. Germline CDR1 is MNHNS and CDR2 is SASEGT. This CDR3 is built from 11 residues. The V end was cut by 5 bases, the J end by 6 bases, with 6 bases between. CDR3 sequence reads: CASSLLDTQYF. In nucleotides, the CDR3 is TGTGCCAGCAGTCTATTGGATACGCAGTATTTT.

This clone came up a few times. J is TRBJ1-5 and V is TRBV10-3; no clear D. V was pared by 3 bases and J by 6 bases, with 9 bases between. The CDR3 loop spans 13 amino acids. Per the germline V gene, CDR1 is ENHRY and CDR2 is SYGVKD. The CDR3 nucleotides read TGTGCCATCAGTGACGCGTCGGGTCAGCCCCAGCATTTT. It is translated as CAISDASGQPQHF.

This clone was recorded only once. The CDR3 DNA follows: TGTGCCAGCAGTTCCTCAGGGACCGGGGAGCTGTTTTTT. Translation: CASSSSGTGELFF. The chain joins TRBV6-6 to TRBJ2-2, with a possible D match to TRBD1 (5 bases). There are 13 residues in the CDR3. Germline V gene data show CDR1 as MNHNY and CDR2 as SVGAGI (reference sequence). Deletions cut 4 bases from V and 5 bases from J, with 8 bases between.

This clone was observed a few times. CDR3 sequence reads: CASSLRGGTDTQYF. In nucleotides, the CDR3 is TGCGCCAGCAGCTTGCGGGGAGGCACAGATACGCAGTATTTT. This sequence joins TRBV5-1 and TRBJ2-3; D possibly corresponds to TRBD2 (5 bases). V gave up 1 base and J gave up 1 base, with 7 bases separating them. The CDR3 loop spans 14 amino acids. Germline CDR1 SGHRS, CDR2 YFSETQ.

CDR3 amino acids: CATSRGGLNAYEQYF. In DNA, the CDR3 is TGTGCCACCAGCCGAGGAGGGCTGAATGCCTACGAGCAGTACTTC. The chain employs TRBV15 and TRBJ2-7, with D maybe TRBD2 (6 bases). V lost 5 bases, J lost 2 bases, and 16 bases lay in between. The CDR3 loop spans 15 amino acids. Germline V gene data show CDR1 as LNHNV and CDR2 as YYDKDF (reference sequence).

This rearrangement joins TRBV5-1 to TRBJ1-2; 9 nucleotides match TRBD1. Losses at the gene ends were 2 bases for V and 8 bases for J; bases not matched to a gene: 13. The CDR3 totals 16 residues. Germline CDR1 SGHRS, CDR2 YFSETQ. DNA of the CDR3: TGCGCCAGCAGCTTAAACCGACCAACCGGGACAGGGGGCTACACCTTC. Its protein product is CASSLNRPTGTGGYTF.

The sample holds a few counts of this clone. This sequence joins TRBV7-9 and TRBJ2-7, with TRBD2 matching 8 bases. Germline values: CDR1 SEHNR, CDR2 FQNEAQ (reference sequence). Trimming removed 5 bases from V and 10 bases from J; junction bases left unmatched: 10. The CDR3 contains 13 residues. The CDR3 nucleotides are TGTGCCAGCAGCCAAGCGGGGGACCACCTACAGTACTTC. Its protein is CASSQAGDHLQYF.

The chain carries TRBV6-5 and TRBJ2-5; no definite D call. V shed 6 bases and J shed 4 bases, with 15 bases lying between them. This CDR3 has 14 residues. CDR1 is MNHEY and CDR2 is SVGAGI in the germline V gene. This CDR3 reads CASRNQAGRETQYF. The CDR3 nucleotides read TGTGCCAGCAGAAACCAAGCAGGTAGAGAGACCCAGTACTTC.

The rearrangement joins TRBV6-5 to TRBJ2-7, with 13 bases fitting TRBD2. In germline, CDR1 is MNHEY, CDR2 SVGAGI. V dropped 7 bases and J dropped 2; count of bases not matched to a gene: 5. The CDR3 consists of 15 residues. CDR3 bases: TGTGCCAGCACTCCGGGACTAGCGGGGCCCTACGAGCAGTACTTC. Residues: CASTPGLAGPYEQYF.

This rearrangement joins TRBV7-8 to TRBJ1-5, with D possibly TRBD1 on 5 matching bases. Deletions cut 5 bases from V and 4 bases from J, with 9 bases between. This CDR3 contains 13 residues. Per the germline V gene, CDR1 is SGHVS and CDR2 is FQNEAQ. CDR3 nucleotides: TGTGCCAGCAGCGGGGGAAAGAATCAGCCCCAGCATTTT. This encodes CASSGGKNQPQHF.

V is TRBV18 and J is TRBJ2-1; 11 bases agree with TRBD2. From germline, CDR1 is KGHSH and CDR2 LQKENI. With V trimmed by 2 bases and J by 5 bases, 5 bases remained unmatched. This CDR3 is built from 16 residues. In DNA, the CDR3 is TGTGCCAGCTCACCAGTCGCTAGCGGGAGGAACAATGAGCAGTTCTTC. It translates to CASSPVASGRNNEQFF.